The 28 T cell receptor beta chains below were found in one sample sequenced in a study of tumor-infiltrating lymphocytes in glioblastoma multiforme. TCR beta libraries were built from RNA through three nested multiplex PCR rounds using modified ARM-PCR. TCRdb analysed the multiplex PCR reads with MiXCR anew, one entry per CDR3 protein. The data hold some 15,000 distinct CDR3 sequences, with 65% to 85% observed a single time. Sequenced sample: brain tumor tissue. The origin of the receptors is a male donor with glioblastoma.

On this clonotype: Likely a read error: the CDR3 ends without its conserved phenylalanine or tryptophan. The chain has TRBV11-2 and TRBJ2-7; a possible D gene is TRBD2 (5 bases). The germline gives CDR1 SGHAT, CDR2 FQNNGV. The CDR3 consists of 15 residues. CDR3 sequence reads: CANSFSSLALYEQYL. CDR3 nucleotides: TGTGCCAACAGCTTCTCTAGCCTAGCACTATATGAGCAGTACTTA.

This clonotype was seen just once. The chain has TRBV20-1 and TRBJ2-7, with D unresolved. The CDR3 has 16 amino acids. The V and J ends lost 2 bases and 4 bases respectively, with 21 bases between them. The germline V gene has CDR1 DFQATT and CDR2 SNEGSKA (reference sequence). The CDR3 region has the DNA TGCAGTGCTAGATCCCCCCCCCCTTCCCGGGCGTACGAGCAGTACTTC. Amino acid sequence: CSARSPPPSRAYEQYF.

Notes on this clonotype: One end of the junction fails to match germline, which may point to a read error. CDR3 sequence (DNA): TGTGTCAGCAACTTCTCTAGCCTAGCACTATATGAGCAGTACTTC. Amino acid sequence: CVSNFSSLALYEQYF. The V gene is TRBV11-2, the J gene TRBJ2-7, with D possibly being TRBD2 (5 bases). Germline V gene lookup returns CDR1 SGHAT and CDR2 FQNNGV. This CDR3 comprises 15 residues.

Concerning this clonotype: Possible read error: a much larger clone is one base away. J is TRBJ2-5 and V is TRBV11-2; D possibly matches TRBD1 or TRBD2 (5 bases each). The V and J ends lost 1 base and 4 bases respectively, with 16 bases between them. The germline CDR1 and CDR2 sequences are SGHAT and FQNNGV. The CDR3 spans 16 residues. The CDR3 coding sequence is TGTGCCAGCAGCTTAGGCGGGCAGGGTTTGGTAGAGACCCAGTACTTC. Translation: CASSLGGQGLVETQYF.

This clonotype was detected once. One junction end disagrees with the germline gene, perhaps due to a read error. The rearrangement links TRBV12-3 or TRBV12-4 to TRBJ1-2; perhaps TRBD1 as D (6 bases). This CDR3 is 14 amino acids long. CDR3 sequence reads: CASSQGEQGRRYTF. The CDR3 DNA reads TGTGCTAGCAGCCAGGGCGAACAGGGAAGGCGCTACACCTTC.

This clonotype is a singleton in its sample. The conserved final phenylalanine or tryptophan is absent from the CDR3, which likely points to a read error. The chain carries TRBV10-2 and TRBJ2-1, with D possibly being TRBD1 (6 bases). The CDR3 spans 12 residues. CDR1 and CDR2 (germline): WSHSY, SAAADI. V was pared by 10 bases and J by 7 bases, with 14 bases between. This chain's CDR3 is CAISTGVNEQFY. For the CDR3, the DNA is TGCGCCATCTCGACAGGTGTGAATGAGCAGTTCTAC.

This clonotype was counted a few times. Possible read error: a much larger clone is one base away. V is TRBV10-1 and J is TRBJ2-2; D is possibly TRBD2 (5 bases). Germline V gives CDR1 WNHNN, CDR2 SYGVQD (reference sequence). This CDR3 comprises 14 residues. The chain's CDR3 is CASSDQVGAGELPF. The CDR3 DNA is TGCGCCAGCAGTGATCAGGTTGGCGCCGGGGAGCTGCCTTTT.

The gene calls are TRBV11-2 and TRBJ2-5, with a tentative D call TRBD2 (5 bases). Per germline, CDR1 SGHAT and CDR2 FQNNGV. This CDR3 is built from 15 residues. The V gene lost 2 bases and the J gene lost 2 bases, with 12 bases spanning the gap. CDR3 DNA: TGTGCCAGCAGCTTAATTCCGGGAAGACAAGAGACCCAGTACTTC. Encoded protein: CASSLIPGRQETQYF.

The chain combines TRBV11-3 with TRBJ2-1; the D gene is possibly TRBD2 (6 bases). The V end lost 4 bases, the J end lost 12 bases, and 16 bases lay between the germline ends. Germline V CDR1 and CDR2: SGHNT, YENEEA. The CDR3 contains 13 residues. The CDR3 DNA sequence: TGTGCCAGCAGCTCGAGTGTGGAGGGTGTGCAGTTCTTC. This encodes CASSSSVEGVQFF.

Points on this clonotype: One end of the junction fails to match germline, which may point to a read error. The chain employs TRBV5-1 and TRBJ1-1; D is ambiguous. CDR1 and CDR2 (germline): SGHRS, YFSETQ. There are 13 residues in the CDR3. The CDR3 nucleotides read TGCGCCAGCAGCTTTAGGTGGAACACTGCAGCTTTCTTT. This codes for CASSFRWNTAAFF.

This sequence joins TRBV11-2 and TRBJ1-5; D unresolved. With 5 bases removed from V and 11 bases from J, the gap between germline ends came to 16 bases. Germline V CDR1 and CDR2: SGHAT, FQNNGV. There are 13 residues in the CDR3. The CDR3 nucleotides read TGTGCCAGCAGCCTCCAAGACCGGACGACCCAGCATTTT. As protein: CASSLQDRTTQHF.

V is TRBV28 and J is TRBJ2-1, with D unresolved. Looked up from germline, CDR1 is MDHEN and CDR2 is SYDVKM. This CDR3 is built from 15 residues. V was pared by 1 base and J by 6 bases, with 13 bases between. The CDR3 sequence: CASSLSGGPCNEQFF. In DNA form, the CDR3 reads TGTGCCAGCAGTTTATCGGGTGGCCCCTGCAATGAGCAGTTCTTC.

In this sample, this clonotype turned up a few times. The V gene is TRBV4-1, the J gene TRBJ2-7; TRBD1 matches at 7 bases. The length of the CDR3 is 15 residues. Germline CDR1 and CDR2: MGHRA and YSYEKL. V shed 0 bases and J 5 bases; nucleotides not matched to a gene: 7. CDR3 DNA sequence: TGCGCCAGCAGCCAAGAGGGCAGAGGGGGCAACGAGCAGTACTTC. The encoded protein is CASSQEGRGGNEQYF.

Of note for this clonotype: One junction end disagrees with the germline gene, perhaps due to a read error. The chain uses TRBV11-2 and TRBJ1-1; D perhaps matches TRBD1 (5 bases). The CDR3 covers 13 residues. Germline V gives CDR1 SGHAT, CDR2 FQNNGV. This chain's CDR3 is CASSQQVATETFF. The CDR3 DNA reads TGTGCCAGCAGCCAACAGGTGGCAACTGAAACTTTCTTT.

In DNA form, the CDR3 reads TGTGCCAGCAGCCACGGACTAGCGGTCACAGATACGCAGTATTTT. Translated, it gives CASSHGLAVTDTQYF. The J gene is TRBJ2-3, the V gene TRBV5-6; 10 bases are a match to TRBD2. V was clipped by 4 bases and J by 2 bases; unmatched bases: 4. The CDR3 has 15 residues. Germline-derived CDR1 and CDR2 are SGHDT and YYEEEE.

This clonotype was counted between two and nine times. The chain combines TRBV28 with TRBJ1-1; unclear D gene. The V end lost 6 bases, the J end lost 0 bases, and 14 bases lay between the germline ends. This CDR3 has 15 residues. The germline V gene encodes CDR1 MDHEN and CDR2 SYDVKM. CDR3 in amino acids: CASSPGPAMNTEAFF. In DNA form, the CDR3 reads TGTGCCAGCAGCCCCGGACCGGCCATGAACACTGAAGCTTTCTTT.

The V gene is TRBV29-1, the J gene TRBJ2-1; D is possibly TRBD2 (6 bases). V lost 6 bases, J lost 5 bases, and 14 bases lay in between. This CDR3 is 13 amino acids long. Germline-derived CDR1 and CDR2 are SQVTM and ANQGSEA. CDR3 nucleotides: TGCAGCGTGGAGGGGCTCTGGGACAATGAGCAGTTCTTC. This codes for CSVEGLWDNEQFF.

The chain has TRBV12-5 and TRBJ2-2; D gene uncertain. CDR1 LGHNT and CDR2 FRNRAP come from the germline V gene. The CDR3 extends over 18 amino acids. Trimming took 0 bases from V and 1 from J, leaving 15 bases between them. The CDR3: CASGLVPVRILNTGELFF. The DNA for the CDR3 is TGTGCTAGTGGTTTGGTACCGGTCCGAATACTGAACACCGGGGAGCTGTTTTTT. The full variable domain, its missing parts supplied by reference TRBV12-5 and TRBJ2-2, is DARVTQTPRHKVTEMGQEVTMRCQPILGHNTVFWYRQTMMQGLELLAYFRNRAPLDDSGMPKDRFSAEMPDATLATLKIQPSEPRDSAVYFCASGLVPVRILNTGELFFGEGSRLTVL.

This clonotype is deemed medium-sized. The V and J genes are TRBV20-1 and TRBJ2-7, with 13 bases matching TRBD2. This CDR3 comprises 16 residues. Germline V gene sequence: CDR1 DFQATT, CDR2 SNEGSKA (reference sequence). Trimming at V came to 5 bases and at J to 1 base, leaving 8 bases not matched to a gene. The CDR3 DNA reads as TGCAGTGCTCTTTCGACTAGCGGGAGGTCTTCCTACGAGCAGTACTTC. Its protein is CSALSTSGRSSYEQYF.

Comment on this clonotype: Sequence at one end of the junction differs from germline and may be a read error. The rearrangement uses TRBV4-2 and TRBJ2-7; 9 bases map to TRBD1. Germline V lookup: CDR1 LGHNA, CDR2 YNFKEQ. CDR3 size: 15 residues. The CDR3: CAISQSTGGIDEQYF. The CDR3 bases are TGTGCCATCAGCCAATCTACAGGGGGCATCGACGAGCAGTACTTC.

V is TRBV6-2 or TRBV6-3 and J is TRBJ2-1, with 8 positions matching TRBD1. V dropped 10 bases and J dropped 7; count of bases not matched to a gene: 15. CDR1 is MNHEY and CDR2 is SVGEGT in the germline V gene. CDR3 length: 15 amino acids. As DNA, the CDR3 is TGTGCCACCGAGACCGGGGCAGGGGGCCGGAATGAGCAGTTCTTC. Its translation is CATETGAGGRNEQFF.

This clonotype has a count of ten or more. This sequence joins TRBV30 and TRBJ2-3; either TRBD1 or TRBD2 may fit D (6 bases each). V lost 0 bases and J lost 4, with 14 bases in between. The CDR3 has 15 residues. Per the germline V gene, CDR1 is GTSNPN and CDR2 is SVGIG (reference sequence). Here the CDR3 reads CAWSVRGPHSDTQYF. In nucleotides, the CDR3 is TGTGCCTGGAGTGTACGGGGGCCCCACTCAGATACGCAGTATTTT.

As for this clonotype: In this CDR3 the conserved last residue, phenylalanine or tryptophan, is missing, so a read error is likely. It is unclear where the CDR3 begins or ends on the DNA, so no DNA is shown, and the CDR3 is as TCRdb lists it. The CDR3 protein is CVSSLESGASPLHI. The V call is TRBV11-2, the J call TRBJ1-6; the table's TRBD1 call for D was not verified on the DNA. Germline values: CDR1 SGHAT, CDR2 FQNNGV. The CDR3 has 14 amino acids, counting both end residues.

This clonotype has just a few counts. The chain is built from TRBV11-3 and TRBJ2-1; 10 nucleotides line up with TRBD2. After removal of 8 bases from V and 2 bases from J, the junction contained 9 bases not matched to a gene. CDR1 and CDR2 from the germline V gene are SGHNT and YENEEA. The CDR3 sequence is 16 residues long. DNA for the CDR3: TGTGCCAGCTCCTCTAGCGGGAGTTACCCCTACAATGAGCAGTTCTTC. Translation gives CASSSSGSYPYNEQFF. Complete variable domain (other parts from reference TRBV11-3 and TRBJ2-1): EAGVVQSPRYKIIEKKQPVAFWCNPISGHNTLYWYLQNLGQGPELLIRYENEEAVDDSQLPKDRFSAERLKGVDSTLKIQPAELGDSAVYLCASSSSGSYPYNEQFFGPGTRLTVL.

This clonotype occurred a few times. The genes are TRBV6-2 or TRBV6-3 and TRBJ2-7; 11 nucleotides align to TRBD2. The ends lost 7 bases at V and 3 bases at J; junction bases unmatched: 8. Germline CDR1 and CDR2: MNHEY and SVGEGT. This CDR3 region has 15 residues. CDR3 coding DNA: TGTGCCAGCACCTGGGGACTAGCGGAGATCTACGAGCAGTACTTC. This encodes CASTWGLAEIYEQYF.

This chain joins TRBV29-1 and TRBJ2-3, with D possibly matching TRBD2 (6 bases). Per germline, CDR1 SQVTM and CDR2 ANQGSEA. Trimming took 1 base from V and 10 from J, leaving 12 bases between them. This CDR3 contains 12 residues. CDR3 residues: CSVEVSRGAQYF. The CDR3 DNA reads TGCAGCGTTGAAGTTTCGCGGGGCGCGCAGTATTTT.

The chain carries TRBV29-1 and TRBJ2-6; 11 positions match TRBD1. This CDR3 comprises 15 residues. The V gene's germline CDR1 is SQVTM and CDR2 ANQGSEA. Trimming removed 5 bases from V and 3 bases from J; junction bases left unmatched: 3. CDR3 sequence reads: CSVKGQGDGANVLTF. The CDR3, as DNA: TGCAGCGTTAAGGGACAGGGGGATGGGGCCAACGTCCTGACTTTC.

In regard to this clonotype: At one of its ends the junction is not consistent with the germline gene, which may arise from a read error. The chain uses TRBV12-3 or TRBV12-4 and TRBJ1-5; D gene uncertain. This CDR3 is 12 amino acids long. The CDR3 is CASSRSNHPQHF. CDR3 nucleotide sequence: TGTGCCAGCAGTCGGAGCAATCACCCCCAGCATTTT.